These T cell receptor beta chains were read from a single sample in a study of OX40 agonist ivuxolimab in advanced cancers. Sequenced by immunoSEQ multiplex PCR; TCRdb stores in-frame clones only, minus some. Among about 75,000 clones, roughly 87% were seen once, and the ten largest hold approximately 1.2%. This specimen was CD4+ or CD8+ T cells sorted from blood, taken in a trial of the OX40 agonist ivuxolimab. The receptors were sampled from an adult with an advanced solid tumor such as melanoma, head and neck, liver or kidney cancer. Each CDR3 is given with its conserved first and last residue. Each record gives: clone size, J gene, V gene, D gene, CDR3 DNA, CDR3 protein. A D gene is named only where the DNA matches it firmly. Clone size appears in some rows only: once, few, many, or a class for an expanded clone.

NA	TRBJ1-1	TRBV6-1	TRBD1	TGTGCCAGCACACGGACAGGGGAAGCTTTCTTT	CASTRTGEAFF
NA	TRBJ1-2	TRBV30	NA	TGTGCCCTGTCAGAGGGGAGAAACTATGGCTACACCTTC	CALSEGRNYGYTF
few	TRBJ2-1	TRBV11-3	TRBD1	TGTGCCAGCCGGCCGGGACAGGGGGCCGGTGAGCAGTTCTTC	CASRPGQGAGEQFF
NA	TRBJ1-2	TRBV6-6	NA	TGTGCCAGCAGTTCCAGGGAGGGGCCCTATGGCTACACCTTC	CASSSREGPYGYTF
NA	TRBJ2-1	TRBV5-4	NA	TGTGCCAGCAGTTCCGGGACGGTCTACAATGAGCAGTTCTTC	CASSSGTVYNEQFF
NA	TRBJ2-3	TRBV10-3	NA	TGTGCCATCAGTGACAAGACAGACAGCACAGATACGCAGTATTTT	CAISDKTDSTDTQYF
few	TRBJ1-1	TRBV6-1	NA	TGTGCCAGCAGCTTACAGGGGAACACTGAAGCTTTCTTT	CASSLQGNTEAFF
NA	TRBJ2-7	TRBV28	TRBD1	TGTGCCAGCACCCTGGGGTGGGGACAGGGTTCCAACGAGCAGTACTTC	CASTLGWGQGSNEQYF
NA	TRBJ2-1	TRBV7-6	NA	TGTGCCAGCAGCTCCGGGAGCGGAACCTACAATGAGCAGTTCTTC	CASSSGSGTYNEQFF
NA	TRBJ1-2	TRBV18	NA	TGTGCCAGCTCACCACCGGCAGGGTTCTATGGCTACACCTTC	CASSPPAGFYGYTF
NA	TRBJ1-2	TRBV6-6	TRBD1	TGTGCCAGCAGCAATCAGGGGGGCCGAACCCATGGCTACACCTTC	CASSNQGGRTHGYTF
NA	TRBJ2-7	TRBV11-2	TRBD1	TGTGCCAGCAGCCCAGGGGACAGTAGGCGCGAGCAGTACTTC	CASSPGDSRREQYF
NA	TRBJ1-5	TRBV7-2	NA	TGTGCCAGCAGCCTCCGGGGGCTGGGAGGCAATCAGCCCCAGCATTTT	CASSLRGLGGNQPQHF
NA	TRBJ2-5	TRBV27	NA	TGTGCCAGCAGTTTGGGGCCTCGTGAGCGGAGACCCCAGTACTTC	CASSLGPRERRPQYF
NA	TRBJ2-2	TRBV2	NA	TGTGCCAGCAGAGTCAGGGTCGGCACCGGGGAGCTGTTTTTT	CASRVRVGTGELFF
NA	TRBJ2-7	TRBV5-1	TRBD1	TGCGCCAGCAGCTCGAGTGGACAGGGTGGTCCCTACGAGCAGTACTTC	CASSSSGQGGPYEQYF
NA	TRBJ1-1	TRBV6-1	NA	TGTGCCAGCAGAGCGGGACACCCAAACACTGAAGCTTTCTTT	CASRAGHPNTEAFF
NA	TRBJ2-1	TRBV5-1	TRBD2	TGCGCCAGCAGCTCGGCGGGAGGCCGCTATGAGCAGTTCTTC	CASSSAGGRYEQFF
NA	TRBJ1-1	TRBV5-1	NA	TGCGCCAGCAGCTTGGCCCCCGGGGTAGGCACTGAAGCTTTCTTT	CASSLAPGVGTEAFF
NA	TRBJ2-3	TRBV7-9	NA	TGTGCCAGCAGCTTAGTATGGGGGACAGCAGCGGGAGATACGCAGTATTTT	CASSLVWGTAAGDTQYF
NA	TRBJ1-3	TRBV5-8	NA	TGTGCCAGCACCCGACAGAGCTCTGGAAACACCATATATTTT	CASTRQSSGNTIYF
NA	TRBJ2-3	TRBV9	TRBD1	TGTGCCAGCAGCGTAGGGACAGGAGGATTCACAGATACGCAGTATTTT	CASSVGTGGFTDTQYF
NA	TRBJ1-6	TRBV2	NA	TGTGCCAGCAAGGACCGGCAGGGGAGTAATTCACCCCTCCACTTT	CASKDRQGSNSPLHF
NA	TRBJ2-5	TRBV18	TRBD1	TGTGCCAGCTCACCGGGACAGGGGCAAGAGACCCAGTACTTC	CASSPGQGQETQYF
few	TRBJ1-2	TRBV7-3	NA	TGTGCCAGCAGCCCAGCCAGCGGACCCTATGGCTACACCTTC	CASSPASGPYGYTF